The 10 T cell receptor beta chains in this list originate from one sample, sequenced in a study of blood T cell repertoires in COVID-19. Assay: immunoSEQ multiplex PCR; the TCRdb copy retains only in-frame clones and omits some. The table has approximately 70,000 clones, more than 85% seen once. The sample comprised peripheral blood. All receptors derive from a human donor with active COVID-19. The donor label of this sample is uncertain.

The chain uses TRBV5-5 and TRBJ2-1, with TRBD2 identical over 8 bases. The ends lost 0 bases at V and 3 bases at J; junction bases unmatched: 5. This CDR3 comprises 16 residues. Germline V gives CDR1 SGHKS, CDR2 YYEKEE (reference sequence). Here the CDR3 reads CASSLELAGNYNEQFF. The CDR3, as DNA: TGTGCCAGCAGCTTGGAATTAGCGGGAAACTACAATGAGCAGTTCTTC. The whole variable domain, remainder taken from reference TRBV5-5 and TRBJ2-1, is DAGVTQSPTHLIKTRGQQVTLRCSPISGHKSVSWYQQVLGQGPQFIFQYYEKEERGRGNFPDRFSARQFPNYSSELNVNALLLGDSALYLCASSLELAGNYNEQFFGPGTRLTVL.

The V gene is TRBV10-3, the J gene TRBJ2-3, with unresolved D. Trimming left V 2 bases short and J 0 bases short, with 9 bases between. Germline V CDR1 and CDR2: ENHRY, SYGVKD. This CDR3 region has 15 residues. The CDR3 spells CAISEPQKSTDTQYF. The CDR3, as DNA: TGTGCCATCAGTGAGCCCCAGAAAAGCACAGATACGCAGTATTTT.

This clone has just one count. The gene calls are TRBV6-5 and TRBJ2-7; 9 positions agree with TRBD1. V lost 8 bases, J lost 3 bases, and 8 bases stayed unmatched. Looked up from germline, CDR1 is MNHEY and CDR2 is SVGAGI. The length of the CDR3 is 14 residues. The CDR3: CASGYRGLDYEQYF. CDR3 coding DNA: TGTGCCAGCGGCTACAGGGGGCTGGACTACGAGCAGTACTTC.

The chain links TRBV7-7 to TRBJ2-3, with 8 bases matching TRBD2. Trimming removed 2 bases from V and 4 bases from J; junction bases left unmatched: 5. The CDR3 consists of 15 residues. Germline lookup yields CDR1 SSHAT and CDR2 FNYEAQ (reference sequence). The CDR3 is CASSLSGSGSDTQYF. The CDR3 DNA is TGTGCCAGCAGCTTAAGCGGGAGTGGCTCAGATACGCAGTATTTT.

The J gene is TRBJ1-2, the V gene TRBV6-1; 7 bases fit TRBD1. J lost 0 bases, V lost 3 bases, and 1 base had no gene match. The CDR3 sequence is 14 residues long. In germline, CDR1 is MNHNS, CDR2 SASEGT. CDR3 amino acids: CASSDGTANYGYTF. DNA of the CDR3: TGTGCCAGCAGTGACGGGACAGCTAACTATGGCTACACCTTC.

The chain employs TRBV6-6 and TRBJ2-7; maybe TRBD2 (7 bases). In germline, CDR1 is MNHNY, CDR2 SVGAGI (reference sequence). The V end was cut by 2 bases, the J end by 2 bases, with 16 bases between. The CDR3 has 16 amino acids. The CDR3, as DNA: TGTGCCAGCAGTTACCGGGGGGCCGTACGAGCCTACGAGCAGTACTTC. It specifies CASSYRGAVRAYEQYF.

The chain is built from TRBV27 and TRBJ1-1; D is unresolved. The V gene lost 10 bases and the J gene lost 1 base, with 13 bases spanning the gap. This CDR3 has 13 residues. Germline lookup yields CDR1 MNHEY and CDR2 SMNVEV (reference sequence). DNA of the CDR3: TGTGCCAACAACCTAAGAGGGAACACTGAAGCTTTCTTT. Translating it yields CANNLRGNTEAFF.

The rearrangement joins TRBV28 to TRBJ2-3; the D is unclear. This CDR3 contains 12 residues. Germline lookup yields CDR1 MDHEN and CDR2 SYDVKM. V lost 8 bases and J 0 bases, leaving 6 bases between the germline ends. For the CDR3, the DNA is TGTGCCAGCGGGCAGAGCACAGATACGCAGTATTTT. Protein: CASGQSTDTQYF.

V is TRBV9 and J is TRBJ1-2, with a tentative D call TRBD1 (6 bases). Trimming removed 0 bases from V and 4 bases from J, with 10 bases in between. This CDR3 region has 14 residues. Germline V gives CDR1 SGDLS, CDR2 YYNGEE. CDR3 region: CASSVEDSLYGYTF. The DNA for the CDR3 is TGTGCCAGCAGCGTAGAGGACAGCCTCTATGGCTACACCTTC.

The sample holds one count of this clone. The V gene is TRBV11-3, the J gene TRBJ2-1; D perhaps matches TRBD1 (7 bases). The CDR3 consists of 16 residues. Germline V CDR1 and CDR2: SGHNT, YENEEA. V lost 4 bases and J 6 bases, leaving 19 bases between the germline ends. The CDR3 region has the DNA TGTGCCAGCAGCTCGGAGGGTACAGGGGTGGGCAATGAGCAGTTCTTC. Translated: CASSSEGTGVGNEQFF. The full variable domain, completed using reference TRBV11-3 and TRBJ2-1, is EAGVVQSPRYKIIEKKQPVAFWCNPISGHNTLYWYLQNLGQGPELLIRYENEEAVDDSQLPKDRFSAERLKGVDSTLKIQPAELGDSAVYLCASSSEGTGVGNEQFFGPGTRLTVL.